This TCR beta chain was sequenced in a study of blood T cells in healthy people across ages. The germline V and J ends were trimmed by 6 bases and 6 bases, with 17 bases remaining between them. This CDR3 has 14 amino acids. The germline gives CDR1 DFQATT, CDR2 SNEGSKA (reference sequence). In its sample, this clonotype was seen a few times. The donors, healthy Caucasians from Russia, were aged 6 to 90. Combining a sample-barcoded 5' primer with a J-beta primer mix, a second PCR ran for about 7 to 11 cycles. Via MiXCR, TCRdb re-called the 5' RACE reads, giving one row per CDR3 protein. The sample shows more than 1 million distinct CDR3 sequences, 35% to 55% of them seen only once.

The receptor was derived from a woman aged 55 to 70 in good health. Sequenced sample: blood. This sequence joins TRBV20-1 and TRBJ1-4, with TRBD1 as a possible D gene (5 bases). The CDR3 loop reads CSARRAGRDEKLFF. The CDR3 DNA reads TGCAGTGCGCGGCGGGCAGGGAGGGATGAAAAACTGTTTTTT.